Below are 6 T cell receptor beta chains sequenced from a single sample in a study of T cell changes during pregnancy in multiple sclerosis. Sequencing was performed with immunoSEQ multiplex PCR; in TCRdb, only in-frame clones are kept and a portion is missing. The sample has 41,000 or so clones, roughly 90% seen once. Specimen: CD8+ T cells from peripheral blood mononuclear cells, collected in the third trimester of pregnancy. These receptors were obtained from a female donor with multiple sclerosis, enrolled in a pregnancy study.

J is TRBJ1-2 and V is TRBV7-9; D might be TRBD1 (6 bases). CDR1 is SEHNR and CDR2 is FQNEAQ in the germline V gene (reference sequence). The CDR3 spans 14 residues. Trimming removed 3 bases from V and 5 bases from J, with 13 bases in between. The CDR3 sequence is CASSFIGGDYGYTF. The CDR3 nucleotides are TGTGCCAGCAGCTTCATAGGGGGAGATTATGGCTACACCTTC.

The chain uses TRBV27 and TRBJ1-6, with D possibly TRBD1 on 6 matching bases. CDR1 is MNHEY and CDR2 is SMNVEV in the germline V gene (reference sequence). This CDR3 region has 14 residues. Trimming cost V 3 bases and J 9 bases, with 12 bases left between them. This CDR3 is CASSLWQGSSPLHF. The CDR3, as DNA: TGTGCCAGCAGTTTGTGGCAGGGGAGTTCACCCCTCCACTTT.

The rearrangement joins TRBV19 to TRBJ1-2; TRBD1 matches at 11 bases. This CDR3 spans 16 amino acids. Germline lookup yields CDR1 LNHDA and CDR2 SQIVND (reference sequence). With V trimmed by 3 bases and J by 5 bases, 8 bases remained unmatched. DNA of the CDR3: TGTGCCAGTAGTATTGAGGCGGGACAGGGGGTTTATGGCTACACCTTC. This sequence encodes CASSIEAGQGVYGYTF.

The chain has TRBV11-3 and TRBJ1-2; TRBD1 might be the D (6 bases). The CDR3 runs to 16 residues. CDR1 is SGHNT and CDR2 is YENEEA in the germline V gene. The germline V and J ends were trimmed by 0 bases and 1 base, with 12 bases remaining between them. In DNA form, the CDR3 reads TGTGCCAGCAGCTTAGATGGTCAAGGGGGTAACTATGGCTACACCTTC. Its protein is CASSLDGQGGNYGYTF.

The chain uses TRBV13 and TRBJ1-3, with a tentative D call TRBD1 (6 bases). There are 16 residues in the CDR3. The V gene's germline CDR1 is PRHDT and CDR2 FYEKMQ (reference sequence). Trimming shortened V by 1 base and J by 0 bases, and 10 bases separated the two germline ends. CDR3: CASSLESDSSGNTIYF. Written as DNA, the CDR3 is TGTGCCAGCAGCTTAGAATCGGACAGCTCTGGAAACACCATATATTTT.

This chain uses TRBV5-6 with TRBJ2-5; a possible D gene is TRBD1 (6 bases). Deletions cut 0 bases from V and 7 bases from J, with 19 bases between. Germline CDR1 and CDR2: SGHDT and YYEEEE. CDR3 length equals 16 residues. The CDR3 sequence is CASSLAEAGAMATQYF. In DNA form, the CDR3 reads TGTGCCAGCAGCTTGGCCGAGGCAGGGGCTATGGCGACCCAGTACTTC.